The 23 T cell receptor beta chains given below trace back to one sample, sequenced in a study of T cells after posttransplantation cyclophosphamide. Only in-frame clones appear in the TCRdb table, and some are missing; sequencing was by immunoSEQ multiplex PCR. The sample holds about 18,000 clones, roughly 80% seen once. Sequenced: memory CD4+ T cells sorted from blood. These receptors were obtained from a man aged 25-45 years in good health and a related stem cell transplant donor.

The chain links TRBV5-1 to TRBJ2-1; possibly TRBD2 for D (6 bases). This CDR3 spans 15 amino acids. Germline loops: CDR1 SGHRS, CDR2 YFSETQ. V lost 0 bases and J 12 bases, leaving 19 bases between the germline ends. CDR3 nucleotides: TGCGCCAGCAGCTTGGGTCGGGGGTCCAACATGGGGCAGTTCTTC. Translated: CASSLGRGSNMGQFF.

The sample holds a few counts of this clone. The rearrangement joins TRBV21-1 to TRBJ2-3; TRBD2 is the table's D call and was not checked against the DNA. TRBV21-1 is a listed pseudogene. The CDR3 covers 20 residues. The CDR3 nucleotides are TGTGCCAGCAGCAAAGCTTGGAATAGCGGGGGCCCTCCCAACACAGATACGCAGTATTTT. Its translation: CASSKAWNSGGPPNTDTQYF.

The rearrangement uses TRBV7-9 and TRBJ2-4; the D is unclear. V lost 11 bases, J lost 0 bases, and 17 bases lay in between. Germline loops: CDR1 SEHNR, CDR2 FQNEAQ (reference sequence). The CDR3 runs to 15 residues. CDR3 coding DNA: TGTGCCCCTGCCCCCCCGAGTCTAGCCAAAAACATTCAGTACTTC. Residues: CAPAPPSLAKNIQYF. The variable domain in full, with the rest retrieved from reference TRBV7-9 and TRBJ2-4, is DTGVSQNPRHKITKRGQNVTFRCDPISEHNRLYWYRQTLGQGPEFLTYFQNEAQLEKSRLLSDRFSAERPKGSFSTLEIQRTEQGDSAMYLCAPAPPSLAKNIQYFGAGTRLSVL.

The chain couples TRBV7-3 to TRBJ2-7, with 9 bases identical to TRBD1. The CDR3 totals 15 residues. V lost 5 bases, J lost 3 bases, and 8 bases stayed unmatched. Germline V gene data show CDR1 as SGHTA and CDR2 as FQGTGA. CDR3 sequence: CASSLTGGISYEQYF. The CDR3 DNA follows: TGTGCCAGCAGCCTGACAGGGGGAATTAGCTACGAGCAGTACTTC.

This sequence joins TRBV6-6 and TRBJ1-1, with a tentative D call TRBD1 (5 bases). Per the germline V gene, CDR1 is MNHNY and CDR2 is SVGAGI (reference sequence). This CDR3 is built from 12 residues. Trimming took 4 bases from V and 6 from J, leaving 9 bases between them. CDR3: CASSLGGAEAFF. In DNA form, the CDR3 reads TGTGCCAGCAGTTTGGGGGGTGCTGAAGCTTTCTTT.

The chain couples TRBV9 to TRBJ2-5, with D maybe TRBD2 (7 bases). This CDR3 comprises 17 residues. The V and J ends lost 1 base and 1 base respectively, with 17 bases between them. The germline V gene has CDR1 SGDLS and CDR2 YYNGEE. This CDR3 is CASSVSQRGGRQETQYF. CDR3 nucleotides: TGTGCCAGCAGCGTAAGTCAGAGGGGGGGGCGCCAAGAGACCCAGTACTTC. The full variable domain, completed using reference TRBV9 and TRBJ2-5, is DSGVTQTPKHLITATGQRVTLRCSPRSGDLSVYWYQQSLDQGLQFLIQYYNGEERAKGNILERFSAQQFPDLHSELNLSSLELGDSALYFCASSVSQRGGRQETQYFGPGTRLLVL.

V and J are TRBV6-5 and TRBJ1-1; 7 bases fit TRBD1. Per germline, CDR1 MNHEY and CDR2 SVGAGI. Trimming cost V 3 bases and J 8 bases; bases outside gene matches: 3. This CDR3 spans 12 amino acids. CDR3 in DNA: TGTGCCAGCAGTTATACGACAGGGGAAGCTTTCTTT. Amino acid sequence: CASSYTTGEAFF.

This sequence joins TRBV18 and TRBJ2-3; 8 nucleotides match TRBD1. The CDR3 extends over 15 amino acids. Germline assignment: CDR1 KGHSH and CDR2 LQKENI. V was pared by 5 bases and J by 4 bases, with 8 bases of the junction left unmatched. The CDR3 region is CASSSGQGISDTQYF. As DNA, the CDR3 is TGTGCCAGCTCATCTGGACAGGGAATATCAGATACGCAGTATTTT.

The sample holds a few counts of this clone. The gene calls are TRBV9 and TRBJ1-3, with TRBD1 identical over 9 bases. The V gene's germline CDR1 is SGDLS and CDR2 YYNGEE. The junction had 5 bases not matched to a gene; V was cut back by 3 bases and J by 4 bases. This CDR3 is 15 amino acids long. The CDR3 coding sequence is TGTGCCAGCAGCGCGACAGGGGGAAGAGGAAACACCATATATTTT. Translating gives CASSATGGRGNTIYF. Filled out from reference TRBV9 and TRBJ1-3, the complete variable domain reads DSGVTQTPKHLITATGQRVTLRCSPRSGDLSVYWYQQSLDQGLQFLIQYYNGEERAKGNILERFSAQQFPDLHSELNLSSLELGDSALYFCASSATGGRGNTIYFGEGSWLTVV.

V is TRBV7-9 and J is TRBJ1-4; no definite D call. V was pared by 5 bases and J by 6 bases, with 10 bases between. Per the germline V gene, CDR1 is SEHNR and CDR2 is FQNEAQ (reference sequence). CDR3 length: 13 amino acids. CDR3 amino acids: CASSPRVDEKLFF. The CDR3 bases are TGTGCCAGCAGCCCCCGGGTGGATGAAAAACTGTTTTTT.

V and J are TRBV14 and TRBJ1-1; a possible D gene is TRBD1 (5 bases). In germline, CDR1 is SGHDN, CDR2 FVKESK. The ends were cut back, 0 bases at V and 4 bases at J, with 9 bases in the middle. CDR3 length: 14 residues. CDR3 in DNA: TGTGCCAGCAGCCAAGAGTCAGGGTTCACTGAAGCTTTCTTT. Amino acid sequence: CASSQESGFTEAFF.

The chain links TRBV6-1 to TRBJ1-6; the match to TRBD1 covers 9 bases. This CDR3 region has 14 residues. In germline, CDR1 is MNHNS, CDR2 SASEGT. The trim removed 6 bases at V and 8 bases at J, leaving 5 bases unmatched. The DNA of the CDR3 is TGTGCCAGCAGCTTGGGACAGGGAGATTCACCCCTCCACTTT. It is translated as CASSLGQGDSPLHF.

This chain links TRBV18 with TRBJ2-1; 11 bases align to TRBD2. Unmatched junction bases numbered 5, after V lost 2 bases and J lost 5 bases. The length of the CDR3 is 16 residues. Germline V gene data show CDR1 as KGHSH and CDR2 as LQKENI. CDR3 nucleotide sequence: TGTGCCAGCTCACCAAATAGCGGGGGGGCCCACAATGAGCAGTTCTTC. Translation: CASSPNSGGAHNEQFF. The full variable domain, rest sourced from reference TRBV18 and TRBJ2-1, is NAGVMQNPRHLVRRRGQEARLRCSPMKGHSHVYWYRQLPEEGLKFMVYLQKENIIDESGMPKERFSAEFPKEGPSILRIQQVVRGDSAAYFCASSPNSGGAHNEQFFGPGTRLTVL.

The V call is TRBV14, the J call TRBJ2-7; D call uncertain. Trimming left V 4 bases short and J 3 bases short, with 13 bases between. Per the germline V gene, CDR1 is SGHDN and CDR2 is FVKESK. This CDR3 spans 14 amino acids. CDR3 DNA: TGTGCCAGCAGCCTCGGTCGGGTGGACTACGAGCAGTACTTC. Amino acids: CASSLGRVDYEQYF.

The chain combines TRBV18 with TRBJ2-2, with D possibly matching TRBD1 (6 bases). Germline CDR1 KGHSH, CDR2 LQKENI. The V end was cut by 4 bases, the J end by 1 base, with 19 bases between. CDR3 size: 18 residues. The CDR3 region is CASSHYNSGQLNTGELFF. The CDR3 region has the DNA TGTGCCAGCTCACACTACAACTCGGGACAACTGAACACCGGGGAGCTGTTTTTT.

CDR3: CASSPAGGQSTDTQYF. CDR3 coding DNA: TGTGCCAGCTCACCGGCGGGGGGGCAAAGCACAGATACGCAGTATTTT. J is TRBJ2-3 and V is TRBV18; TRBD2 aligns across 9 bases. Per germline, CDR1 KGHSH and CDR2 LQKENI. The CDR3 is 16 residues long. V was pared by 3 bases and J by 0 bases, with 4 bases of the junction left unmatched.

The count of this clone is one. The V call is TRBV28, the J call TRBJ1-2; 8 nucleotides match TRBD1. After removal of 6 bases from V and 8 bases from J, the junction contained 8 bases not matched to a gene. This CDR3 is 13 amino acids long. Germline values: CDR1 MDHEN, CDR2 SYDVKM. In DNA, the CDR3 is TGTGCCAGCAGGTCAGGGGGCGCGAGGGGCTACACCTTC. Its translation is CASRSGGARGYTF.

The gene calls are TRBV7-3 and TRBJ1-2, with TRBD1 matching over 9 bases. J gave up 6 bases and V 0 bases, and 5 bases lay outside the gene matches. Looked up from germline, CDR1 is SGHTA and CDR2 is FQGTGA. This CDR3 is built from 15 residues. CDR3 sequence (DNA): TGTGCCAGCAGCTTAACGGGGACAGGGATGGATGGCTACACCTTC. The encoded protein is CASSLTGTGMDGYTF.

The chain recombines TRBV19 with TRBJ1-1; TRBD1 matches at 8 bases. Trimming cost V 5 bases and J 4 bases; bases outside gene matches: 6. Per germline, CDR1 LNHDA and CDR2 SQIVND (reference sequence). The CDR3 runs 14 residues. The CDR3 sequence is CASSLGQGGTEAFF. The CDR3, as DNA: TGTGCCAGTAGTCTCGGACAGGGTGGCACTGAAGCTTTCTTT.

The chain carries TRBV2 and TRBJ1-5, with D perhaps TRBD1 (5 bases). The V and J ends lost 3 bases and 4 bases respectively, with 7 bases between them. Looked up from germline, CDR1 is SNHLY and CDR2 is FYNNEI. This CDR3 comprises 13 residues. The CDR3 loop is CASSDRANQPQHF. The CDR3 DNA reads as TGTGCCAGCAGTGACAGGGCTAATCAGCCCCAGCATTTT.

The CDR3 loop is CASSLVAGGNTGELFF. The CDR3 DNA follows: TGTGCCAGCAGCTTGGTCGCGGGGGGGAACACCGGGGAGCTGTTTTTT. This sequence joins TRBV5-4 and TRBJ2-2, with TRBD2 matching 8 bases. The trim removed 0 bases at V and 1 base at J, leaving 2 bases unmatched. This CDR3 is 16 amino acids long. Germline V gene sequence: CDR1 SGHNT, CDR2 YYREEE (reference sequence).

This chain connects TRBV7-6 to TRBJ1-1; tentatively, D is TRBD1 (5 bases). Germline-derived CDR1 and CDR2 are SGHVS and FNYEAQ. Trimming shortened V by 2 bases and J by 2 bases, and 15 bases separated the two germline ends. The CDR3 consists of 16 residues. The CDR3 spells CASSLSVPGGNTEAFF. DNA for the CDR3: TGTGCCAGCAGCTTATCTGTCCCGGGGGGAAACACTGAAGCTTTCTTT.

The CDR3 region has the DNA TGCGCCAGCAGCCAACGGGGTCAGTCCGGCTACACCTTC. Amino acid sequence: CASSQRGQSGYTF. The gene calls are TRBV4-3 and TRBJ1-2, with D uncertain. The CDR3 spans 13 residues. Trimming took off 2 bases at V and 8 bases at J, with 12 bases between the two ends. Germline lookup yields CDR1 LGHNA and CDR2 YSLEER.